One sample yielded the 9 T cell receptor beta chains listed below, sequenced in a study of cytotoxic CD8 clonotypes in ibrutinib-treated CLL. Clones were read by immunoSEQ multiplex PCR, and TCRdb kept only the in-frame ones, dropping some. The sample lists hundreds of thousands of clones; about 80% were seen once. Sample: PBMCs, taken before ibrutinib treatment. The receptors shown here come from a human donor with chronic lymphocytic leukemia.

This clone was counted between two and nine times. V and J are TRBV7-6 and TRBJ1-3; D unresolved. The CDR3 is 15 residues long. Germline loops: CDR1 SGHVS, CDR2 FNYEAQ. V was cut by 1 base and J by 0 bases, with 7 bases left in between. The CDR3 DNA reads as TGTGCCAGCAGCTTAGGAGACAACTCTGGAAACACCATATATTTT. Protein product: CASSLGDNSGNTIYF.

This clone showed up just once. The gene calls are TRBV4-3 and TRBJ1-1; 9 bases align to TRBD1. This CDR3 contains 16 residues. After removal of 1 base from V and 4 bases from J, the junction contained 7 bases not matched to a gene. Germline V gene data show CDR1 as LGHNA and CDR2 as YSLEER. The CDR3: CASSQAKGQGPTEAFF. The CDR3 DNA sequence: TGCGCCAGCAGCCAAGCGAAGGGACAGGGACCCACTGAAGCTTTCTTT.

The chain's CDR3 is CASSTSGSSYEQYF. The DNA for the CDR3 is TGCGCCAGCAGCACTAGCGGGAGCTCCTACGAGCAGTACTTC. The chain uses TRBV5-1 and TRBJ2-7; 11 nucleotides match TRBD2. Losses at the gene ends were 4 bases for V and 0 bases for J; bases not matched to a gene: 0. This CDR3 comprises 14 residues. Germline V gene data show CDR1 as SGHRS and CDR2 as YFSETQ. Full variable domain (missing parts from reference TRBV5-1 and TRBJ2-7): KAGVTQTPRYLIKTRGQQVTLSCSPISGHRSVSWYQQTPGQGLQFLFEYFSETQRNKGNFPGRFSGRQFSNSRSEMNVSTLELGDSALYLCASSTSGSSYEQYFGPGTRLTVT.

The V gene is TRBV6-7, the J gene TRBJ1-2, with a weak D call TRBD1 (5 bases). TRBV6-7 is noted as an ORF with a role that remains uncertain. Trimming removed 4 bases at V and 5 bases at J, with 14 bases between. The CDR3 spans 14 residues. This CDR3 reads CASSSRTSRYGYTF. CDR3 nucleotides: TGTGCCAGCAGTTCAAGGACATCCCGATATGGCTACACCTTC.

This sequence joins TRBV15 and TRBJ2-7, with D unclear. Trimming shortened V by 5 bases and J by 2 bases, and 13 bases separated the two germline ends. Germline V lookup: CDR1 LNHNV, CDR2 YYDKDF (reference sequence). This CDR3 has 14 residues. CDR3 residues: CATSYQPGPYEQYF. CDR3 in DNA: TGTGCCACCAGCTACCAGCCGGGCCCCTACGAGCAGTACTTC.

The rearrangement links TRBV9 to TRBJ1-2; no reliable D call. CDR3 length: 13 residues. V gave up 1 base and J gave up 3 bases, with 7 bases separating them. The V gene's germline CDR1 is SGDLS and CDR2 YYNGEE. CDR3 DNA: TGTGCCAGCAGCGTAAATCTTTACTATGGCTACACCTTC. Translated: CASSVNLYYGYTF. Filled out from reference TRBV9 and TRBJ1-2, the complete variable domain reads DSGVTQTPKHLITATGQRVTLRCSPRSGDLSVYWYQQSLDQGLQFLIQYYNGEERAKGNILERFSAQQFPDLHSELNLSSLELGDSALYFCASSVNLYYGYTFGSGTRLTVV.

This clone was recorded once. V usage is TRBV30 and J usage is TRBJ2-2, with a possible D match to TRBD2 (6 bases). There are 14 residues in the CDR3. Trimming removed 0 bases from V and 5 bases from J, with 10 bases in between. Germline CDR1 reads GTSNPN; CDR2 reads SVGIG (reference sequence). This chain's CDR3 is CAWSVPGVTGELFF. The CDR3 nucleotides are TGTGCCTGGAGTGTACCGGGAGTAACCGGGGAGCTGTTTTTT.

This chain connects TRBV7-6 to TRBJ2-5, with TRBD2 matching over 7 bases. With V trimmed by 1 base and J by 2 bases, 7 bases remained unmatched. Germline CDR1 reads SGHVS; CDR2 reads FNYEAQ. CDR3 length: 16 amino acids. For the CDR3, the DNA is TGTGCCAGCAGCTTAGTAACTAGCGTAGCACAAGAGACCCAGTACTTC. This sequence encodes CASSLVTSVAQETQYF.

The V gene is TRBV7-2, the J gene TRBJ2-5; 8 bases match TRBD2. Looked up from germline, CDR1 is SGHTA and CDR2 is FQGNSA. The CDR3 runs to 17 residues. Trimming cost V 5 bases and J 4 bases; bases outside gene matches: 15. CDR3 nucleotide sequence: TGTGCCAGCAGCCCCGCCCCGGAGCTAGCGGGCGGAGAGACCCAGTACTTC. Protein sequence: CASSPAPELAGGETQYF.